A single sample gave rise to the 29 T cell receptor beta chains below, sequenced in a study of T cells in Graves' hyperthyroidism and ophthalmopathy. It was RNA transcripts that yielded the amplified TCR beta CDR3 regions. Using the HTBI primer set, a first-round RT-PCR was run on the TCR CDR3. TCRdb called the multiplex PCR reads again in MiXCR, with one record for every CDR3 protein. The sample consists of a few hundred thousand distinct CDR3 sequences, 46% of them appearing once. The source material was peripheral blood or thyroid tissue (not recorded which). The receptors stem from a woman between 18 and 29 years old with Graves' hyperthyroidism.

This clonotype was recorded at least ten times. The CDR3 DNA is TGTGCCAGCAGCCAAGAGCCAGACTATGGCTACACCTTC. It codes for CASSQEPDYGYTF. The chain combines TRBV14 with TRBJ1-2; unclear D gene. The CDR3 contains 13 residues. Germline V gene lookup returns CDR1 SGHDN and CDR2 FVKESK. V shed 0 bases and J shed 3 bases, with 5 bases lying between them. The entire variable domain, with the rest obtained from reference TRBV14 and TRBJ1-2, is as follows: EAGVTQFPSHSVIEKGQTVTLRCDPISGHDNLYWYRRVMGKEIKFLLHFVKESKQDESGMPNNRFLAERTGGTYSTLKVQPAELEDSGVYFCASSQEPDYGYTFGSGTRLTVV.

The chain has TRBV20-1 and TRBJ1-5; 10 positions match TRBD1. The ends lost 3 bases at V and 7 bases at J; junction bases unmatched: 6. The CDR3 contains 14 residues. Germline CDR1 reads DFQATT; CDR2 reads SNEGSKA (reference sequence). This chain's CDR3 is CSASGDRGGQPQHF. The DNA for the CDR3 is TGCAGTGCTAGTGGGGACAGGGGAGGACAGCCCCAGCATTTT.

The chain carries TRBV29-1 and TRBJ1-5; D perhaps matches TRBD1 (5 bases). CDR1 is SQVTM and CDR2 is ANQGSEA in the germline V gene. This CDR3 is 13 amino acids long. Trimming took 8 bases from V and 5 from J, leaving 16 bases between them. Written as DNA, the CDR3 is TGCAGCAGTTCCCTCAGAGGGGATCAGCCCCAGCATTTT. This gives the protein CSSSLRGDQPQHF.

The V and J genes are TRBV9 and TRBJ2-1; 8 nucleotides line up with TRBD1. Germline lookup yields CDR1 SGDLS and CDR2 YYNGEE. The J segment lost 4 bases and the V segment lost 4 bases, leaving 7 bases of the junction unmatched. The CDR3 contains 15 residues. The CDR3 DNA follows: TGTGCCAGCAGCTTCCGGGACAGGATTTACAATGAGCAGTTCTTC. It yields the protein CASSFRDRIYNEQFF.

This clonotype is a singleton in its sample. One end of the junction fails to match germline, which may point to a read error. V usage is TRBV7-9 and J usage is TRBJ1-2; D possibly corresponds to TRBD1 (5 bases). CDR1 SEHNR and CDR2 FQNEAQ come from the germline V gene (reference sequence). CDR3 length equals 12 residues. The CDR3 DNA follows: TGTGCCAGCAACTTACGGGGGAATGGCTACACCTTC. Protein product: CASNLRGNGYTF.

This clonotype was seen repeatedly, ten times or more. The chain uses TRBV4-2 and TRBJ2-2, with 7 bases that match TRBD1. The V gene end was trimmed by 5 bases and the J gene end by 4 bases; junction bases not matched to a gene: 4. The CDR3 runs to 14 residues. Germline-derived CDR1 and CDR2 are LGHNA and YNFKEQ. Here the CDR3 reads CASSGQVGTGELFF. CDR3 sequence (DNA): TGTGCCAGCAGCGGACAGGTGGGCACCGGGGAGCTGTTTTTT.

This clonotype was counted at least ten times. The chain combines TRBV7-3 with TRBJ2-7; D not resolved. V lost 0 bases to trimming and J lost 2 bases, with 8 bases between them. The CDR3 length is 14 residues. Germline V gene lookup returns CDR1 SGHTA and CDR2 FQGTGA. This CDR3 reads CASSLTGSPYEQYF. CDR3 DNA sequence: TGTGCCAGCAGCTTAACAGGGTCCCCCTACGAGCAGTACTTC.

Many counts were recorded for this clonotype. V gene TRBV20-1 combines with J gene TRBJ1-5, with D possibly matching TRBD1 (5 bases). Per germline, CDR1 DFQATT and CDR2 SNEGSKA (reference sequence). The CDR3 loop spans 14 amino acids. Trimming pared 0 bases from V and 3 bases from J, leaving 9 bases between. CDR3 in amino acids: CSARDRTSNQPQHF. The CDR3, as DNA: TGCAGTGCTAGAGACCGGACATCCAATCAGCCCCAGCATTTT.

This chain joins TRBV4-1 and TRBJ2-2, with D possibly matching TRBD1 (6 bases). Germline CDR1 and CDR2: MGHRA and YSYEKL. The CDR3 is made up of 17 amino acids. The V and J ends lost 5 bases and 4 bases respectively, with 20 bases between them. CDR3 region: CASSYNPRGRGTGELFF. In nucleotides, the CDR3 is TGCGCCAGCAGCTACAATCCCCGCGGCAGGGGCACCGGGGAGCTGTTTTTT.

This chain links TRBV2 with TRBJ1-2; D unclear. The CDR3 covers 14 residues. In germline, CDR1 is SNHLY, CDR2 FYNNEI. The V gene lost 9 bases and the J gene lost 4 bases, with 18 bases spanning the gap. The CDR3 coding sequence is TGTGCCAGTGGTGAGGGTGAGCAGTTCTATGGCTACACCTTC. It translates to CASGEGEQFYGYTF.

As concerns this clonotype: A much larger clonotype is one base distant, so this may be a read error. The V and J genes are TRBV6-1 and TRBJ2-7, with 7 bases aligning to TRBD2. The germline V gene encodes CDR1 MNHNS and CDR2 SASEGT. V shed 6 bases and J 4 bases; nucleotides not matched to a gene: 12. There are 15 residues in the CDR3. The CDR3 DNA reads TGTGCCAGCAGCCGACTACGGCGGGAGTTTTACGAGCAGTACTTC. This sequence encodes CASSRLRREFYEQYF.

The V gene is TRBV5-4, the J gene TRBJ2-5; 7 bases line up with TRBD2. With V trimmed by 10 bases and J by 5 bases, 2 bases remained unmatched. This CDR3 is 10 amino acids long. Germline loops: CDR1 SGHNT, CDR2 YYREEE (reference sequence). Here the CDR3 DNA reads TGTGCCGGGAGGGAGGAGACCCAGTACTTC. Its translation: CAGREETQYF.

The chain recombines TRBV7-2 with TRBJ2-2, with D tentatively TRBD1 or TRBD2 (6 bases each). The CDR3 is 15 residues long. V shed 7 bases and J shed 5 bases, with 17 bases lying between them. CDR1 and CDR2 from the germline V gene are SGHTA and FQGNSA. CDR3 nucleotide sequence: TGTGCCAGCACCCCATATCCGGGGGCAACCGGGGAGCTGTTTTTT. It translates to CASTPYPGATGELFF.

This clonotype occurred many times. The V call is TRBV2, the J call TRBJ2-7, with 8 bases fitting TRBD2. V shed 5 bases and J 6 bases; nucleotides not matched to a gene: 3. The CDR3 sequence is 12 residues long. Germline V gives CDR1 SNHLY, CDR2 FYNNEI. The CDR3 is CASSRTSFEQYF. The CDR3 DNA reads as TGTGCCAGCAGTCGGACTAGCTTCGAGCAGTACTTC.

The CDR3 reads CTLQWEQGNTEAFF. For the CDR3, the DNA is TGCACCCTTCAGTGGGAACAGGGGAACACTGAAGCTTTCTTT. This rearrangement joins TRBV29-1 to TRBJ1-1; perhaps TRBD1 as D (6 bases). The germline gives CDR1 SQVTM, CDR2 ANQGSEA. This CDR3 contains 14 residues. The variable domain in full, completed from reference TRBV29-1 and TRBJ1-1, reads SAVISQKPSRDICQRGTSLTIQCQVDSQVTMMFWYRQQPGQSLTLIATANQGSEATYESGFVIDKFPISRPNLTFSTLTVSNMSPEDSSIYLCTLQWEQGNTEAFFGQGTRLTVV.

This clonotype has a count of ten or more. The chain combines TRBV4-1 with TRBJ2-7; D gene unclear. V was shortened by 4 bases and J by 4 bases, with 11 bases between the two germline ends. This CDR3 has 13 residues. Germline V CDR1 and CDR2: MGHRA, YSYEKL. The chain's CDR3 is CASSPRVEYEQYF. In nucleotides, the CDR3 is TGCGCCAGCAGCCCACGGGTGGAGTACGAGCAGTACTTC.

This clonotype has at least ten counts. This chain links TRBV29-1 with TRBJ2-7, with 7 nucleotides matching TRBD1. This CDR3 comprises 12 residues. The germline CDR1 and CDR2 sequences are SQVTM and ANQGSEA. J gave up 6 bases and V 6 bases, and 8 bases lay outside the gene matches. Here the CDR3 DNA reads TGCAGCGTAAAAAAGGGGGCCTTCGAGCAGTACTTC. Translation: CSVKKGAFEQYF.

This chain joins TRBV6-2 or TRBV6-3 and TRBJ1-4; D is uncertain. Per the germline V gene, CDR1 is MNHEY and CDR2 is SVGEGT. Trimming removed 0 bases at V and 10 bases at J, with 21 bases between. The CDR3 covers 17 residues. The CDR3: CASSYSRTGSVDGKLFF. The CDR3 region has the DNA TGTGCCAGCAGTTACTCGAGAACGGGGAGTGTCGATGGAAAACTGTTTTTT.

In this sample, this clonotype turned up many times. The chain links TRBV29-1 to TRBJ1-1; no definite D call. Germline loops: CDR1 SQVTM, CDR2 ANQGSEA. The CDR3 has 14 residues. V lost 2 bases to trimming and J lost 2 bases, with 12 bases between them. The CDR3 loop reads CSVESPTRNTEAFF. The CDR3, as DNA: TGCAGCGTTGAAAGCCCAACAAGAAACACTGAAGCTTTCTTT. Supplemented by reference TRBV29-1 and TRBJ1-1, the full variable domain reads SAVISQKPSRDICQRGTSLTIQCQVDSQVTMMFWYRQQPGQSLTLIATANQGSEATYESGFVIDKFPISRPNLTFSTLTVSNMSPEDSSIYLCSVESPTRNTEAFFGQGTRLTVV.

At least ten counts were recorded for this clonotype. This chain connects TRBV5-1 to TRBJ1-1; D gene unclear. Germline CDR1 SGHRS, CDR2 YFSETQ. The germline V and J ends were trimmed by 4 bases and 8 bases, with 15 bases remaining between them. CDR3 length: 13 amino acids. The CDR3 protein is CASSLTIGLEAFF. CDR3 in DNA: TGCGCCAGCAGCCTCACTATCGGACTCGAAGCTTTCTTT.

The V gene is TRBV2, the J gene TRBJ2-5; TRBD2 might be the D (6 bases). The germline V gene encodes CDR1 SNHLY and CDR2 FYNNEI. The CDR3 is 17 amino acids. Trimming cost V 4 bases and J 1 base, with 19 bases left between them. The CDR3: CASSASMAGIRQETQYF. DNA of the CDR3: TGTGCCAGCAGTGCTTCAATGGCGGGAATACGCCAAGAGACCCAGTACTTC. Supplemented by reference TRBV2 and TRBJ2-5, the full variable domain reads EPEVTQTPSHQVTQMGQEVILRCVPISNHLYFYWYRQILGQKVEFLVSFYNNEISEKSEIFDDQFSVERPDGSNFTLKIRSTKLEDSAMYFCASSASMAGIRQETQYFGPGTRLLVL.

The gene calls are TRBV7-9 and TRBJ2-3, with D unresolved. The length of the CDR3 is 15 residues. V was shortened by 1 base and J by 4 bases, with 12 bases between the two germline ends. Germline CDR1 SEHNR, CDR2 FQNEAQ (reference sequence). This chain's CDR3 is CASSLEGNRADTQYF. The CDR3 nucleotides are TGTGCCAGCAGCTTAGAAGGGAACCGGGCAGATACGCAGTATTTT.

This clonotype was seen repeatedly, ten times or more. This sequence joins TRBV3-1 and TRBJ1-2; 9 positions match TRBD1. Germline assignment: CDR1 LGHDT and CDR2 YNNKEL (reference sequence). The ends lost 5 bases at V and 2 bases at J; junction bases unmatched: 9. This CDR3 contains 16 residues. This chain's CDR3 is CASSSTGGRPNYGYTF. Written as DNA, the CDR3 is TGTGCCAGCAGCTCCACAGGGGGCCGACCCAACTATGGCTACACCTTC.

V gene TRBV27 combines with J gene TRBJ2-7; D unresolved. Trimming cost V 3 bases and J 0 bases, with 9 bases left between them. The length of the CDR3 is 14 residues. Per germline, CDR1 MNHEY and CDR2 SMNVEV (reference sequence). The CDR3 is CASSFTSRSYEQYF. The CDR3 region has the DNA TGTGCCAGCAGTTTCACTTCTCGCTCCTACGAGCAGTACTTC.

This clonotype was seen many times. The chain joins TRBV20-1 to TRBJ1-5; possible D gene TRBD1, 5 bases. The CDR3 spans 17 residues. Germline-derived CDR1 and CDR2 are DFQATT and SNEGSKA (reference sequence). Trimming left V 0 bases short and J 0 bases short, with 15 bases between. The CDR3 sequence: CSAREGRRLYSNQPQHF. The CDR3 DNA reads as TGCAGTGCTAGAGAGGGGCGACGTCTTTATAGCAATCAGCCCCAGCATTTT.

CDR3 loop: CASSRGQGHGYTF. In DNA form, the CDR3 reads TGTGCCAGCAGCCGGGGACAGGGGCATGGCTACACCTTC. The rearrangement links TRBV2 to TRBJ1-2; TRBD1 matches at 10 bases. The CDR3 extends over 13 amino acids. Trimming cost V 6 bases and J 6 bases; bases outside gene matches: 4. Germline V CDR1 and CDR2: SNHLY, FYNNEI.

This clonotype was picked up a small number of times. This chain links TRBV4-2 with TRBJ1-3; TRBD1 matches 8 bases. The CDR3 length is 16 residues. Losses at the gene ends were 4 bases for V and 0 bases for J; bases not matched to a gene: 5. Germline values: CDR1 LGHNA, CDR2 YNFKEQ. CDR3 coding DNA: TGTGCCAGCAGCCGGACCGGGACAGGCTCTGGAAACACCATATATTTT. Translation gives CASSRTGTGSGNTIYF.

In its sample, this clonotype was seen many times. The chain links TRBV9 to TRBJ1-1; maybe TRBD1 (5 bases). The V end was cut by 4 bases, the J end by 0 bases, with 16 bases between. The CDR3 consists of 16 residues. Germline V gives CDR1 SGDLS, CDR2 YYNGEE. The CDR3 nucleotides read TGTGCCAGCAGCCCACCCCAGACAGACATGAACACTGAAGCTTTCTTT. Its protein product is CASSPPQTDMNTEAFF.

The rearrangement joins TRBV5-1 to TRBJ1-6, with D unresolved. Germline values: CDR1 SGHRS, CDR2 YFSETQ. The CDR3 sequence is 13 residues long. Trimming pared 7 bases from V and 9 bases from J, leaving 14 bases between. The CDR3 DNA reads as TGCGCCAGCGGGTTAGCGGGAGCTTCACCCCTCCACTTT. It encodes CASGLAGASPLHF.